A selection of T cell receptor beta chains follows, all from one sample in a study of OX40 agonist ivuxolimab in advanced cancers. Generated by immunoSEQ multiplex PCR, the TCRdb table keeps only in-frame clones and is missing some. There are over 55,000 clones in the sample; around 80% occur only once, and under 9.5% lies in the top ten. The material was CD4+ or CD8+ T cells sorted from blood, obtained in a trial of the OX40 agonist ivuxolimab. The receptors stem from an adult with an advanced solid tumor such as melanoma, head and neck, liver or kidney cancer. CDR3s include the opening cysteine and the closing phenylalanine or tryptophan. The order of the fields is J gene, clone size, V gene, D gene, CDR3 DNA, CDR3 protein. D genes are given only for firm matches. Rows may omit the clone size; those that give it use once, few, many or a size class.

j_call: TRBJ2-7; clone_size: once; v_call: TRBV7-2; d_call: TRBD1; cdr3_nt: TGTGCCAGCAGCCGCAACACAGGGGTGGGCGAGCAGTACTTC; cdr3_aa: CASSRNTGVGEQYF
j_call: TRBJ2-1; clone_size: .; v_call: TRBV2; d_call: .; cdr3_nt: TGTGCCAGCAGTGAGAAGGCGGGTGTGTCTAGCGTCTCCTACAATGAGCAGTTCTTC; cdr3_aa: CASSEKAGVSSVSYNEQFF
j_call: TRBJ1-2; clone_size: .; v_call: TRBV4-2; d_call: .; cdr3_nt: TGTGCCAGCAGGGAGGGGGAGATCTATGGCTACACCTTC; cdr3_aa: CASREGEIYGYTF
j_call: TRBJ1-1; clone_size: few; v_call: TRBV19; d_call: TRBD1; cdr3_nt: TGTGCCAGTAGTGCGCACGGGGACAGGGGGCATCGGGGTGAAGCTTTCTTT; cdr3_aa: CASSAHGDRGHRGEAFF
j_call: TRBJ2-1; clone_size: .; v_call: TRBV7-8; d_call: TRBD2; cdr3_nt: TGTGCCAGCAGCTTAGTAGTGGGGGGGGCCTACAATGAGCAGTTCTTC; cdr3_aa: CASSLVVGGAYNEQFF
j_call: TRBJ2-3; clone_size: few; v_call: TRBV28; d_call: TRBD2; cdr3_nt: TGTGCCAGCAGTTTCCCGGGGGGGACAGATACGCAGTATTTT; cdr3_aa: CASSFPGGTDTQYF
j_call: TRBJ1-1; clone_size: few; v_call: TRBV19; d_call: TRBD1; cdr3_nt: TGTGCCAGTAGTAGGGACAGGGACCCATTTTCTGAAGCTTTCTTT; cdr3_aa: CASSRDRDPFSEAFF
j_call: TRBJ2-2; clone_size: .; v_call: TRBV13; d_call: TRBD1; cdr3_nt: TGTGCCAGCAGCTTAGGGGACAGGGTGCTCACCGGGGAGCTGTTTTTT; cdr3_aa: CASSLGDRVLTGELFF
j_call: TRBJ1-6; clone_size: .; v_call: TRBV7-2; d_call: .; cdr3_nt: TGTGCCAGCAGCCCCCCCTATAATTCACCCCTCCACTTT; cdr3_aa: CASSPPYNSPLHF
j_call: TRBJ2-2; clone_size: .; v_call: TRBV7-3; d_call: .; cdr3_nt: TGTGCCAGCAGCTTAAACCCACCACTGAACACCGGGGAGCTGTTTTTT; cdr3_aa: CASSLNPPLNTGELFF
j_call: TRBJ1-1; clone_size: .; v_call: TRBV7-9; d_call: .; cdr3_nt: TGTGCCATCCCCGGGGCAGGAGCTTTCTTT; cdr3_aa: CAIPGAGAFF
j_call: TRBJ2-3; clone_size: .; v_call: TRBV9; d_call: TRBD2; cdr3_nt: TGTGCCAGCAGCGCTACTAGCGGTCCCACAGATACGCAGTATTTT; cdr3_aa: CASSATSGPTDTQYF
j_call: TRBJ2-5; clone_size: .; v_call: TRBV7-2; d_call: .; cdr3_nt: TGTGCCAGCAGCTTAGCGTCCAAGACATACTTC; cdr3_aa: CASSLASKTYF
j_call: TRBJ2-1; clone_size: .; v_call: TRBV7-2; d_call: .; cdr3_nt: TGTGCCAGCAGCCCTTCGGGCCTTGGGAATGAGCAGTTCTTC; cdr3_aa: CASSPSGLGNEQFF
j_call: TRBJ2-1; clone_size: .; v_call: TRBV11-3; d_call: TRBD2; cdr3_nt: TGTGCCAGCAGCCTCCTTGGCGGGAGTAGCAATGAGCAGTTCTTC; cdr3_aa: CASSLLGGSSNEQFF
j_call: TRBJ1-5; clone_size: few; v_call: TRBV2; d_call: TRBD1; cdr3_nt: TGTGCCAGCGCACAGGGGGCCGATCAGCCCCAGCATTTT; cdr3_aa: CASAQGADQPQHF
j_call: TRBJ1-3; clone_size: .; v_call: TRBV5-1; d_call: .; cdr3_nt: TGCGCCAGCAGCTTGGGACAGACGAACACCATATATTTT; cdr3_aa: CASSLGQTNTIYF
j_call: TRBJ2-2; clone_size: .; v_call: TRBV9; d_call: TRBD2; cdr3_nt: TGTGCCAGCAGCGTAGGGGGAGCGGGAGTTAGGACCGGGGAGCTGTTTTTT; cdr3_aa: CASSVGGAGVRTGELFF
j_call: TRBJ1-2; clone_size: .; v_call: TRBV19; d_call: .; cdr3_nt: TGTGCCAGTAGTATAGCGACGGCCGGCAACTATGGCTACACCTTC; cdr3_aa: CASSIATAGNYGYTF
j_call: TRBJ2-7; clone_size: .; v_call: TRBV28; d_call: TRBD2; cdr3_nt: TGTGCCAGCAGTTTAGAGAGCGGGAGGGTCTACGAGCAGTACTTC; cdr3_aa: CASSLESGRVYEQYF
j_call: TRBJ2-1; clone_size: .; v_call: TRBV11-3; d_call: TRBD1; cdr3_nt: TGTGCCAGCAGCTTAGACGGACAGGGGGACAATGAGCAGTTCTTC; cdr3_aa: CASSLDGQGDNEQFF
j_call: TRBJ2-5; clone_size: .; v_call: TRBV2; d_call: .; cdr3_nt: TGTGCCAGCAGTGGTGGTAGCGCCCCTTGGGAGACCCAGTACTTC; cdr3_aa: CASSGGSAPWETQYF
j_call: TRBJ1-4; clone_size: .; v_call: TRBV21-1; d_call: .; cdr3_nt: TGTGCCAGCAGCAAAGCTCCCTTAGGGCGGGAAAAACTGTTTTTT; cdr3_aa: CASSKAPLGREKLFF
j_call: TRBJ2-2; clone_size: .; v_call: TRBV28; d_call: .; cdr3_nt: TGTGCCAGCTCCGGACAGACGAACACCGGGGAGCTGTTTTTT; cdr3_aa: CASSGQTNTGELFF
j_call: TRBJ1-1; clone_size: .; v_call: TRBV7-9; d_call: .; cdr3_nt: TGTGCCAGCAGCCGGCGAAACACTGAAGCTTTCTTT; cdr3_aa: CASSRRNTEAFF
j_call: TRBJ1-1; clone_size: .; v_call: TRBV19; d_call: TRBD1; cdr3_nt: TGTGCCAGTAGTAAGGACAGGGGCGTCGGTGAAGCTTTCTTT; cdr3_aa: CASSKDRGVGEAFF
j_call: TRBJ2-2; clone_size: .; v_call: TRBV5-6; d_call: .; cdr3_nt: TGTGCCAGCAGCTTACCGGGACGCCCCACCGGGGAGCTGTTTTTT; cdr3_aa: CASSLPGRPTGELFF